The 7 T cell receptor beta chains below were found in one sample sequenced in a study of shared clonotypes between healthy human individuals (dated by TCRdb to 2019 to 2021). For the CD8 naive samples, CD45RO-negative cells were positively selected for CCR7, yielding a CD45RA+CCR7+ population from which TemRA cells were excluded. Library method: the immunoSEQ multiplex PCR assay. Held by TCRdb, this immuneACCESS table contains in-frame sequences only and omits some clones. Under half of the omission traces to an unresolved V gene where checked; the cause of the rest is unknown. The sample includes millions of clones, with roughly 95% observed a single time. The ten largest clones capture around 1.1% of the sample. The sample was naive CD8+ T cells sorted from blood. Read against the paper, the sample's cell subset or site label means: CD45RA+CCR7+. The source of these receptors is a man younger than 35 in good health.

The chain links TRBV9 to TRBJ2-7; 9 bases line up with TRBD2. This CDR3 is 15 amino acids long. Germline V gene data show CDR1 as SGDLS and CDR2 as YYNGEE. The V segment lost 4 bases and the J segment 1 base; nucleotides outside the gene matches: 6. The CDR3 coding sequence is TGTGCCAGCAGCCCCTCAGCGGGGGGATCCTACGAGCAGTACTTC. Translation: CASSPSAGGSYEQYF.

Worth noting for this clone: The junction departs from germline at one end; a sequencing error may be responsible. This rearrangement joins TRBV7-7 to TRBJ1-6; D possibly corresponds to TRBD1 (5 bases). This CDR3 is 15 amino acids long. Germline assignment: CDR1 SSHAT and CDR2 FNYEAQ (reference sequence). Here the CDR3 DNA reads TGTGCTAGCAGCTTATATCTGGGGGGAAACTCACCCCTCCACTTT. Translation gives CASSLYLGGNSPLHF.

CDR3 coding DNA: TGTGCCAGCAGTGTAACAGGGGGCGATGGCTACACCTTC. This codes for CASSVTGGDGYTF. The rearrangement uses TRBV2 and TRBJ1-2; 9 nucleotides align to TRBD1. V lost 4 bases to trimming and J lost 6 bases; unmatched junction nucleotides: 3. The CDR3 is 13 residues long. Germline V gene data show CDR1 as SNHLY and CDR2 as FYNNEI. Complete variable domain (other parts from reference TRBV2 and TRBJ1-2): EPEVTQTPSHQVTQMGQEVILRCVPISNHLYFYWYRQILGQKVEFLVSFYNNEISEKSEIFDDQFSVERPDGSNFTLKIRSTKLEDSAMYFCASSVTGGDGYTFGSGTRLTVV.

This clone was found once. The chain carries TRBV6-5 and TRBJ2-5; no clear D. V lost 2 bases, J lost 1 base, and 8 bases lay in between. This CDR3 has 14 amino acids. Germline CDR1 reads MNHEY; CDR2 reads SVGAGI. The CDR3 is CASSYLIGQETQYF. CDR3 DNA: TGTGCCAGCAGTTACCTAATCGGCCAAGAGACCCAGTACTTC.

With regard to this clone: This sample also contains other DNA sequences that code for the same CDR3. The V and J genes are TRBV6-6 and TRBJ1-3; D not certain. The CDR3 consists of 13 residues. V shed 3 bases and J shed 0 bases, with 3 bases lying between them. Germline V CDR1 and CDR2: MNHNY, SVGAGI (reference sequence). This CDR3 is CASSYGSGNTIYF. In DNA form, the CDR3 reads TGTGCCAGCAGTTATGGCTCTGGAAACACCATATATTTT.

Here the CDR3 DNA reads TGTGCCTGGGGCGGCGGACAAGAGACCCAGTACTTC. It encodes CAWGGGQETQYF. The V and J genes are TRBV30 and TRBJ2-5; no definite D call. Per the germline V gene, CDR1 is GTSNPN and CDR2 is SVGIG (reference sequence). The V end was cut by 5 bases, the J end by 2 bases, with 9 bases between. CDR3 size: 12 residues.

The chain recombines TRBV13 with TRBJ2-7, with 9 bases lining up with TRBD1. The CDR3 covers 15 residues. The germline V gene has CDR1 PRHDT and CDR2 FYEKMQ (reference sequence). V was pared by 1 base and J by 6 bases, with 7 bases of the junction left unmatched. Written as DNA, the CDR3 is TGTGCCAGCAGCTTAGCTACAGGGGGCCGAGGCGAGCAGTACTTC. Encoded protein: CASSLATGGRGEQYF.